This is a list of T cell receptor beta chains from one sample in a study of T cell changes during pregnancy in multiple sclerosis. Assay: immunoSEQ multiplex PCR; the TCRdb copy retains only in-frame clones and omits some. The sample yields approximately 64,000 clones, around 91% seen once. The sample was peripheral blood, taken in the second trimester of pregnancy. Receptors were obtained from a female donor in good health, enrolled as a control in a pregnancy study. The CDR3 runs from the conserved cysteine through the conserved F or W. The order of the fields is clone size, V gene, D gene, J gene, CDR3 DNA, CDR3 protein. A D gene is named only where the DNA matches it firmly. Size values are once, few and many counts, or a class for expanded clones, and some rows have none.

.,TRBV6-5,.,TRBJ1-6,TGTGCCAGCAGAAAACAGGCTGATAATTCACCCCTCCACTTT,CASRKQADNSPLHF
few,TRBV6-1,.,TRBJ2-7,TGTGCCATCCGCCTAGAGGTCCAGTCCTACGAGCAGTACTTC,CAIRLEVQSYEQYF
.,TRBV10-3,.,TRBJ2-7,TGTGCCATCACCGGGGTCGGAGAGTACGAGCAGTACTTC,CAITGVGEYEQYF
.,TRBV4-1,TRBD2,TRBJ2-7,TGCGCCAGCAGCCAAGATGGGACTAGCGGGCCACCTCAGTACTTC,CASSQDGTSGPPQYF
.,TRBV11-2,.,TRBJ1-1,TGTGCCAGCAGCTTAGATTCGAGGAGTGAAGCTTTCTTT,CASSLDSRSEAFF
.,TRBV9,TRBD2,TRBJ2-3,TGTGCCAGCAGCCTGCGGGGGAGAGGCACAGATACGCAGTATTTT,CASSLRGRGTDTQYF
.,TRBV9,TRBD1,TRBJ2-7,TGTGCCAGCAGCGCGACACAGGGGGCGGCTCACGAGCAGTACTTC,CASSATQGAAHEQYF
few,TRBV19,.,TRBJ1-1,TGTGCCAGACGGGCGCTGGCCGCCCAGGGCACTGAAGCTTTCTTT,CARRALAAQGTEAFF
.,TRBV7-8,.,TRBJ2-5,TGTGCCAGCAGCTTAACTGAGACCCAGTACTTC,CASSLTETQYF
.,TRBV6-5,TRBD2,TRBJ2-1,TGTGCCAGCAGTTTAGAGGCGGGAGAACCCTACAATGAGCAGTTCTTC,CASSLEAGEPYNEQFF
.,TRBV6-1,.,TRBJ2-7,TGTGCCAGCAGTGAAGGGACTACTGACTCCTACGAGCAGTACTTC,CASSEGTTDSYEQYF
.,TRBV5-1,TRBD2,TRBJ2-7,TGCGCCAGCAGGCGGACTAGCGTGTCCCCGTCCTACGAGCAGTACTTC,CASRRTSVSPSYEQYF
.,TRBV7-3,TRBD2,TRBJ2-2,TGTGCCAGCAGCCTCGGGACTAGCGGGGCCGGGGAGCTGTTTTTT,CASSLGTSGAGELFF
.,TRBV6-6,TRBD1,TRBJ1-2,TGTGCCAGCAGTTACTCGTCGGGACAGACCTATGGCTACACCTTC,CASSYSSGQTYGYTF
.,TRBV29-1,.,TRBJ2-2,TGCAGCGCCTTCTTGCTACCTCCCGGGGAGCTGTTTTTT,CSAFLLPPGELFF
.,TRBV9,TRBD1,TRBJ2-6,TGTGCCAGCAGCAGAACCGGGACAGGCCTCTCTGGGGCCAACGTCCTGACTTTC,CASSRTGTGLSGANVLTF
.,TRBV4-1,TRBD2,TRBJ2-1,TGCGCCAGCAGCCAAGCCCCCTGGACTAGCGGGAGTGTCTATGAGCAGTTCTTC,CASSQAPWTSGSVYEQFF
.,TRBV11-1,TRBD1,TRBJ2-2,TGTGCCAGCAGCTACCAATGGACAGGGGGGACCGGGGAGCTGTTTTTT,CASSYQWTGGTGELFF
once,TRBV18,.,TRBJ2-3,TGTGCCAGCTCAACCAGGGCAGATACGCAGTATTTT,CASSTRADTQYF
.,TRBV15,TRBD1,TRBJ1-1,TGTGCCACCAGCAGAGATTCCCAGGGGGCTACTGAAGCTTTCTTT,CATSRDSQGATEAFF
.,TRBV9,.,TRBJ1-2,TGTGCCAGCAGCGTGACCGACAGGCATCTAAACTATGGCTACACCTTC,CASSVTDRHLNYGYTF
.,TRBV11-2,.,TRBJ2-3,TGTGCCAGCAGCCGGAAGTGGGGGGGCACAGATACGCAGTATTTT,CASSRKWGGTDTQYF